These 2 T cell receptor beta chains came from one sample sequenced in a study of cytomegalovirus exposure and HLA in healthy donors. The PCR had 60 Vbeta and 13 Jbeta primers. Clones were sequenced by immunoSEQ multiplex PCR, and TCRdb holds only the in-frame ones, with some missing. The sample holds more than 100,000 clones, about four fifths seen once. The material sequenced was PBMCs. Receptors were obtained from a female donor in good health and CMV-seropositive.

The V and J genes are TRBV7-8 and TRBJ1-5; D is possibly TRBD1 (5 bases). The germline V gene has CDR1 SGHVS and CDR2 FQNEAQ. There are 14 residues in the CDR3. Trimming pared 5 bases from V and 2 bases from J, leaving 10 bases between. The CDR3 sequence is CASSAREGNQPQHF. For the CDR3, the DNA is TGTGCCAGCAGCGCCAGGGAGGGCAATCAGCCCCAGCATTTT.

The chain links TRBV19 to TRBJ2-5; D ambiguous. Trimming removed 2 bases from V and 1 base from J, with 5 bases in between. The CDR3 loop spans 13 amino acids. Germline values: CDR1 LNHDA, CDR2 SQIVND (reference sequence). The CDR3 DNA sequence: TGTGCCAGTAGTATACAAGCCCAAGAGACCCAGTACTTC. It yields the protein CASSIQAQETQYF.